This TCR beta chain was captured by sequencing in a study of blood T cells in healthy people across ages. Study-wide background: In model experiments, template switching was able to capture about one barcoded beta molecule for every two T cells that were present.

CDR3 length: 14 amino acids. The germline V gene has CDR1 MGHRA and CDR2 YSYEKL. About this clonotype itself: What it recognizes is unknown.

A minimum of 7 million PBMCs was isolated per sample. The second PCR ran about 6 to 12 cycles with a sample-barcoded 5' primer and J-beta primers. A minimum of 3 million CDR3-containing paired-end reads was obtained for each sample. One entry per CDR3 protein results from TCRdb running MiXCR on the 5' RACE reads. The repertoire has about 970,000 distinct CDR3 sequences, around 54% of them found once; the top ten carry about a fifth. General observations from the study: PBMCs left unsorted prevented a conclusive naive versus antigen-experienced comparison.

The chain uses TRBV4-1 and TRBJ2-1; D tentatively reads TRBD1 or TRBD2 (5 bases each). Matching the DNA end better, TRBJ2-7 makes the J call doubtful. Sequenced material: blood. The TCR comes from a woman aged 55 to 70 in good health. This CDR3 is CASSTGPRAYEQYF. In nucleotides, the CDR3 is TGCGCCAGCAGCACGGGACCGAGGGCTTACGAGCAGTACTTC.